This T cell receptor beta chain was sequenced for a study of cytomegalovirus exposure and HLA in healthy donors. PCR employed 60 Vbeta and 13 Jbeta primers. Measured with immunoSEQ multiplex PCR; TCRdb has only the in-frame clones, and not every one. This sample yields more than 150,000 clones, of which roughly 82% are seen a single time; under 7.5% belongs to the top ten. V dropped 2 bases and J dropped 2 bases, with 11 bases sitting between them. This CDR3 comprises 15 residues. The V gene's germline CDR1 is SGHVS and CDR2 FQNEAQ. The source material was PBMCs. The chain recombines TRBV7-8 with TRBJ2-3; possible D gene TRBD1, 5 bases. The sequence came from a woman aged 45-59 years in good health and CMV-seropositive. CDR3 coding DNA: TGTGCCAGCAGCTTATCTCAGGGAACCACAGATACGCAGTATTTT. Translating it yields CASSLSQGTTDTQYF.